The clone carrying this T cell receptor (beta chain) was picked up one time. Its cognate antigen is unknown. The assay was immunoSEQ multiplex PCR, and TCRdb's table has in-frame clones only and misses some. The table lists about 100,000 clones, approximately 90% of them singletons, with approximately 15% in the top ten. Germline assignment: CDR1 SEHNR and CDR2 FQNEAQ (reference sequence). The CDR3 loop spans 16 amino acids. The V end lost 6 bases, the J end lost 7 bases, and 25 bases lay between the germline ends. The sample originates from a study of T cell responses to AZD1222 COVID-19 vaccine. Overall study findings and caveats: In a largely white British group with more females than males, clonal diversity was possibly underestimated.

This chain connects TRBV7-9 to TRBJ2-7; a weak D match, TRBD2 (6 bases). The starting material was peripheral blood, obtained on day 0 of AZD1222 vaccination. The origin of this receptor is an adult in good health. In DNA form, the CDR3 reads TGTGCCAGCAGTCTAGCGCGGCAGGGCCCCTTGGGAGAGCAGTACTTC. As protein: CASSLARQGPLGEQYF.